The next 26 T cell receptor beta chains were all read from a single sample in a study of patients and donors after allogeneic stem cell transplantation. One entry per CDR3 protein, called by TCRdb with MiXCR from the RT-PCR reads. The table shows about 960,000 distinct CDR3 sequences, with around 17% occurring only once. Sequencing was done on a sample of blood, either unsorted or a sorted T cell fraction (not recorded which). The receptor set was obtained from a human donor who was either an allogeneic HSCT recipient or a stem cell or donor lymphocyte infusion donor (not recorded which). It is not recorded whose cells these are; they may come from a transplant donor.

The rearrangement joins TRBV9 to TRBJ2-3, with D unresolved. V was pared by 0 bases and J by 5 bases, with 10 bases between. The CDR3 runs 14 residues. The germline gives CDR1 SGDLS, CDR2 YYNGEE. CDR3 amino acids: CASSVGGFLDTQYF. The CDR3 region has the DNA TGTGCCAGCAGCGTAGGGGGTTTTTTAGATACGCAGTATTTT.

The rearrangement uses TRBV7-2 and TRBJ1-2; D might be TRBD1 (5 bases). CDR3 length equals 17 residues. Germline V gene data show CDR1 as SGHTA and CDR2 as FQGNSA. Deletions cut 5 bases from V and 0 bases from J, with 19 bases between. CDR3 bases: TGTGCCAGCAGCCCTGGGACTCGGGGCACTCCTAACTATGGCTACACCTTC. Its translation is CASSPGTRGTPNYGYTF.

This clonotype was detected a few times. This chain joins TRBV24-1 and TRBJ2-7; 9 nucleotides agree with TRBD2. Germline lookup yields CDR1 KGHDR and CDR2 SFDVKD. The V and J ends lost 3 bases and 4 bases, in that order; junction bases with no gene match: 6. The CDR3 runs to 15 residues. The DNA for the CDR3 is TGTGCCACCAGTGATCGGCGGGGGGGGATGTACGAGCAGTACTTC. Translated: CATSDRRGGMYEQYF.

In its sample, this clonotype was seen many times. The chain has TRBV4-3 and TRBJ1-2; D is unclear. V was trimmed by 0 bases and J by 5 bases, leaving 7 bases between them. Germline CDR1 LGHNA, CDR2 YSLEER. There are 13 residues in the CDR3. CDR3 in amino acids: CASSQDGVYGYTF. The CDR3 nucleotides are TGCGCCAGCAGCCAAGATGGAGTGTATGGCTACACCTTC.

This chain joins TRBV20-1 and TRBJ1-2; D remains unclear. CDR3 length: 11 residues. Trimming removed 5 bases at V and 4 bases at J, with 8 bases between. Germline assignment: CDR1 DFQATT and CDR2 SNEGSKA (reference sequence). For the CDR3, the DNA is TGCAGTGCTCGGGGTCTCTATGGCTACACCTTC. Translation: CSARGLYGYTF.

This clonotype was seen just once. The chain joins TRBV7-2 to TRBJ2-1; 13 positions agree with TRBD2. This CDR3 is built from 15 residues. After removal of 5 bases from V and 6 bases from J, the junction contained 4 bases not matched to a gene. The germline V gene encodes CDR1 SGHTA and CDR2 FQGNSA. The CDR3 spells CASSGRLAGGNEQFF. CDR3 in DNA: TGTGCCAGCAGCGGGCGACTAGCGGGGGGCAATGAGCAGTTCTTC.

In DNA form, the CDR3 reads TGTGCCAGCAAGAGAGATCGGAACACTGAAGCTTTCTTT. This codes for CASKRDRNTEAFF. The chain combines TRBV6-1 with TRBJ1-1, with unresolved D. Trimming took off 7 bases at V and 1 base at J, with 10 bases between the two ends. CDR3 length: 13 amino acids. Per germline, CDR1 MNHNS and CDR2 SASEGT.

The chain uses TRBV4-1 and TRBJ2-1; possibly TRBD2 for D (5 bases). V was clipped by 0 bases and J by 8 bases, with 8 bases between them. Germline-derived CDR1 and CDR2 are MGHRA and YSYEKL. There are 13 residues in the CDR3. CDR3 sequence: CASSQEVGDEQFF. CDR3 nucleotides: TGCGCCAGCAGCCAAGAGGTCGGGGATGAGCAGTTCTTC.

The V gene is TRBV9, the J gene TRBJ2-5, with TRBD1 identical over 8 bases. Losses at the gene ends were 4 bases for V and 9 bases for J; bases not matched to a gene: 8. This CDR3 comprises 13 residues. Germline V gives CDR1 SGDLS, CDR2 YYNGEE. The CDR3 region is CASSPGQGSSQYF. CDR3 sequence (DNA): TGTGCCAGCAGCCCCGGACAGGGAAGTTCCCAGTACTTC.

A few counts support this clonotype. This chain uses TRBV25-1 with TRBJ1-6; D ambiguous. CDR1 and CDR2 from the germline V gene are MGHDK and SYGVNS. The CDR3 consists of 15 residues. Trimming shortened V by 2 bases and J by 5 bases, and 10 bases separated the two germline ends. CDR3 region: CASSEPLKNNSPLHF. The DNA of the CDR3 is TGTGCCAGCAGTGAACCGCTGAAGAATAATTCACCCCTCCACTTT.

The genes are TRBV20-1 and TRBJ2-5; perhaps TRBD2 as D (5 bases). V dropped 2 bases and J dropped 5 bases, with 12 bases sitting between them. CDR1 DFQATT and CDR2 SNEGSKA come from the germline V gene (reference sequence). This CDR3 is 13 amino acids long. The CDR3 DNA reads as TGCAGTGCTAGAAGTTCGGGGTTTGAGACCCAGTACTTC. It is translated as CSARSSGFETQYF.

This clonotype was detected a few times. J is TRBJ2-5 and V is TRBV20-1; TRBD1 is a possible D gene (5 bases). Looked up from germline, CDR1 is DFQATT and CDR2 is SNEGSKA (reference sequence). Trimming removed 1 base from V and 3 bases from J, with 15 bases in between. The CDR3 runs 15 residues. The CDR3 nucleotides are TGCAGTGCTAGAGGAACGGTAGGACAAAAAGAGACCCAGTACTTC. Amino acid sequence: CSARGTVGQKETQYF.

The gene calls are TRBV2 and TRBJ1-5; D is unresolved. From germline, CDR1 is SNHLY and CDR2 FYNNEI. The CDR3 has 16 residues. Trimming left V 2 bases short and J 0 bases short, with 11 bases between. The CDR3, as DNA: TGTGCCAGCAGTGAAAGCAACAGCCTTAGCAATCAGCCCCAGCATTTT. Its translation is CASSESNSLSNQPQHF.

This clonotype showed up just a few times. The CDR3 DNA reads as TGCAGTGCTAGAGATCAAAGGACAGGGGATACGCAGTATTTT. Translated, it gives CSARDQRTGDTQYF. The chain joins TRBV20-1 to TRBJ2-3; 8 bases map to TRBD1. With 0 bases clipped from V and 6 bases from J, the junction kept 5 bases outside the gene matches. The CDR3 consists of 14 residues. Per germline, CDR1 DFQATT and CDR2 SNEGSKA (reference sequence).

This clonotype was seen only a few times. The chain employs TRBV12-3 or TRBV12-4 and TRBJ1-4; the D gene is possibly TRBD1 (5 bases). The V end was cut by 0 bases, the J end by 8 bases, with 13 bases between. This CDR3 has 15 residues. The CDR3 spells CASSLAQGSGEKLFF. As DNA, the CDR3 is TGTGCCAGCAGTTTAGCGCAGGGTTCAGGAGAAAAACTGTTTTTT.

CDR3 sequence: CASSTWDRVYEQYF. CDR3 DNA sequence: TGTGCCAGCAGCACCTGGGACAGAGTCTACGAGCAGTACTTC. The rearrangement joins TRBV11-2 to TRBJ2-7; TRBD1 matches 7 bases. The CDR3 is 14 residues long. J was trimmed by 3 bases and V by 5 bases; bases with no gene match: 7. Germline values: CDR1 SGHAT, CDR2 FQNNGV.

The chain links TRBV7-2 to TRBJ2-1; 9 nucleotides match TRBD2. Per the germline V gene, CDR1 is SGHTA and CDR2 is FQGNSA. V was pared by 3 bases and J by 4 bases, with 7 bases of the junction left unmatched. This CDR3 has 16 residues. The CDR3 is CASSFWAGGRYNEQFF. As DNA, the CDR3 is TGTGCCAGCAGCTTTTGGGCGGGGGGGCGTTACAATGAGCAGTTCTTC.

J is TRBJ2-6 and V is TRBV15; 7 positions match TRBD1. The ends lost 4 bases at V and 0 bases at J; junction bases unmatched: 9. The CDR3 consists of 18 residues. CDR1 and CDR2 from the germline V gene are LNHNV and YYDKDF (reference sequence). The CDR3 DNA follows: TGTGCCACCAGCAAACCGGGACAGCGGCTCTCTGGGGCCAACGTCCTGACTTTC. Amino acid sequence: CATSKPGQRLSGANVLTF.

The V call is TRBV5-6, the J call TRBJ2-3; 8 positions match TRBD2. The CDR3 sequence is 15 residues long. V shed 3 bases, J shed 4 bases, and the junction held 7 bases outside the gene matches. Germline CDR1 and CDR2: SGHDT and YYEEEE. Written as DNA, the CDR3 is TGTGCCAGCAGCTCCCCGGGACTAGTCTCAGATACGCAGTATTTT. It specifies CASSSPGLVSDTQYF.

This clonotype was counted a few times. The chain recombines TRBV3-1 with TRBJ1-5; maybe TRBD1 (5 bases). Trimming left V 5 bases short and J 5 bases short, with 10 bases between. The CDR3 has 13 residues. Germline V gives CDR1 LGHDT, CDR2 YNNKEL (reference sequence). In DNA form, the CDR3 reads TGTGCCAGCAGCTCAACAGGATATCAGCCCCAGCATTTT. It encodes CASSSTGYQPQHF.

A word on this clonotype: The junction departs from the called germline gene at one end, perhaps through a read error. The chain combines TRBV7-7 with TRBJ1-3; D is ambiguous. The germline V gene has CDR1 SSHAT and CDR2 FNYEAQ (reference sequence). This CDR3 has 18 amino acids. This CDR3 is CASSLTPVGGRTGNTIYF. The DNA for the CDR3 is TGTGCTAGCAGCTTAACCCCGGTAGGAGGACGTACTGGAAACACCATATATTTT.

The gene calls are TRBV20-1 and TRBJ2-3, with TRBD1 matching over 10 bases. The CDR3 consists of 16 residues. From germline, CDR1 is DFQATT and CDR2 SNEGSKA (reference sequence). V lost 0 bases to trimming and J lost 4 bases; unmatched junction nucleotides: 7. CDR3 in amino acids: CSAREGQGSVADTQYF. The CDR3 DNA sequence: TGCAGTGCTAGAGAGGGACAGGGGTCTGTCGCAGATACGCAGTATTTT.

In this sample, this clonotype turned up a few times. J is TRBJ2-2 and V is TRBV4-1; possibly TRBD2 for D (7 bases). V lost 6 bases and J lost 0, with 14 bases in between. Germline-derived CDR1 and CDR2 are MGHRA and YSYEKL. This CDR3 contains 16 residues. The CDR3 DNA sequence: TGCGCCAGCAGGGGGGCTAGCGGTCCGAACACCGGGGAGCTGTTTTTT. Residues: CASRGASGPNTGELFF.

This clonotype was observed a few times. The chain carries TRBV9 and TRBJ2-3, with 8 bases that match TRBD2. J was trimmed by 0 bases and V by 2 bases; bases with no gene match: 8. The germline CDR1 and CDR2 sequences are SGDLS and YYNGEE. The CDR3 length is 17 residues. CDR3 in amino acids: CASSVSGGRPSTDTQYF. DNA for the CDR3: TGTGCCAGCAGCGTTTCCGGCGGGAGGCCCAGCACAGATACGCAGTATTTT.

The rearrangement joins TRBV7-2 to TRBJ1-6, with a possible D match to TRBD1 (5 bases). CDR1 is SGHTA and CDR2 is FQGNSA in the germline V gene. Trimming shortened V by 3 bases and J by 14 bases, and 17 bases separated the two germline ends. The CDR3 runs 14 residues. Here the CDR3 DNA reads TGTGCCAGCAGCTTCGGGGGAACCCCAATCACCCTCCACTTT. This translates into CASSFGGTPITLHF.

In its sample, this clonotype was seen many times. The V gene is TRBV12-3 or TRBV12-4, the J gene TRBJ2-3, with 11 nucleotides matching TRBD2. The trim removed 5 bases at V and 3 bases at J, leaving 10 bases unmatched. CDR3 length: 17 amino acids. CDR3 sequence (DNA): TGTGCCAGCAGTCCAGGACGTAGCGGGGGGGGAACAGATACGCAGTATTTT. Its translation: CASSPGRSGGGTDTQYF.